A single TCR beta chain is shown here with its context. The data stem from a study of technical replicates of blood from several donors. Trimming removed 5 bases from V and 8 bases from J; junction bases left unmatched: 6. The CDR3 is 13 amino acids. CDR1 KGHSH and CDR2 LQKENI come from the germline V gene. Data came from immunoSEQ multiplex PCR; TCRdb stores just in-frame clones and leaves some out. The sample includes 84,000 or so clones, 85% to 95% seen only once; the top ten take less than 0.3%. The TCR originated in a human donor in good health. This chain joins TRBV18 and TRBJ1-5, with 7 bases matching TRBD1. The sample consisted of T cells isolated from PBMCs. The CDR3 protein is CASSDRDQEPQHF. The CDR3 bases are TGTGCCAGCTCAGACAGGGATCAGGAGCCCCAGCATTTT.